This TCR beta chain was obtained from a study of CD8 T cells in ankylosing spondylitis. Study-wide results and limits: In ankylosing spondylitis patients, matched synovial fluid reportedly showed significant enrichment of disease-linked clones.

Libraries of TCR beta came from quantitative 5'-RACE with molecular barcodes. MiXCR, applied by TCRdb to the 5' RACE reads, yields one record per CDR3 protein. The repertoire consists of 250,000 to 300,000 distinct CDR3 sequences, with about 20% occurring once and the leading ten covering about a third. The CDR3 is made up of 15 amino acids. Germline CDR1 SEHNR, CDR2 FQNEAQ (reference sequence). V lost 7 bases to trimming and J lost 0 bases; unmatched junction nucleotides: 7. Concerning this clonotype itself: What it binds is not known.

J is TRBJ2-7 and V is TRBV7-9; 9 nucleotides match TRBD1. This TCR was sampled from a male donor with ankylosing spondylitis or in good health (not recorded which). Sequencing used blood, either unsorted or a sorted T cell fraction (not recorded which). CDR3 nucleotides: TGTGCCAGCATCTTCTCGGGACAGGGCTCCTACGAGCAGTACTTC. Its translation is CASIFSGQGSYEQYF. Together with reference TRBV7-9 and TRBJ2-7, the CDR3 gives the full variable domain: DTGVSQNPRHKITKRGQNVTFRCDPISEHNRLYWYRQTLGQGPEFLTYFQNEAQLEKSRLLSDRFSAERPKGSFSTLEIQRTEQGDSAMYLCASIFSGQGSYEQYFGPGTRLTVT.